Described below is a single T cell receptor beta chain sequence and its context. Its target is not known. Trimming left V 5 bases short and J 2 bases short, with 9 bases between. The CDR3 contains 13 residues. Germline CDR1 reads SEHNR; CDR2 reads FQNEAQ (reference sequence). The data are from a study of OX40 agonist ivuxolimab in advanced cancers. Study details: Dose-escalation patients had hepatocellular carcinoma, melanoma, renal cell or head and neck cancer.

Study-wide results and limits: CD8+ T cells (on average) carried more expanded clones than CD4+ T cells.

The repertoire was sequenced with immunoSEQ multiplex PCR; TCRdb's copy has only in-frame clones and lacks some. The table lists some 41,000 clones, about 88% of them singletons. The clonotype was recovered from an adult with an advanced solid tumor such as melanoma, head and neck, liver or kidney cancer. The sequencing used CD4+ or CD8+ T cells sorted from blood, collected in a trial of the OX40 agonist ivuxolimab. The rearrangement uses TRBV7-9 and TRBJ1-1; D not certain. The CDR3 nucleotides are TGTGCCAGCAGCATTGACCCTAACACTGAAGCTTTCTTT. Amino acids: CASSIDPNTEAFF.